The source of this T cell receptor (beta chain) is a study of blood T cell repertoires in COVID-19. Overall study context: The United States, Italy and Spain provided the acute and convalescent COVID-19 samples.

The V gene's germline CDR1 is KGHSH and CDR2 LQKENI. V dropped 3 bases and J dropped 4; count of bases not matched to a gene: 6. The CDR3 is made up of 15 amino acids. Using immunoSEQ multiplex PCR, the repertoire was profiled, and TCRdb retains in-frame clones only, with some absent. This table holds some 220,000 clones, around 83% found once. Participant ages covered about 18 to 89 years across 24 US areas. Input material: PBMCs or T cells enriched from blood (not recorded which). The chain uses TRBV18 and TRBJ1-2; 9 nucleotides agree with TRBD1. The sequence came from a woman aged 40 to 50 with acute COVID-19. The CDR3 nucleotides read TGTGCCAGCTCACCTCCCATGGACAGGGGCTATGGCTACACCTTC. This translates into CASSPPMDRGYGYTF. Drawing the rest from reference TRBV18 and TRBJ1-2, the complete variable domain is NAGVMQNPRHLVRRRGQEARLRCSPMKGHSHVYWYRQLPEEGLKFMVYLQKENIIDESGMPKERFSAEFPKEGPSILRIQQVVRGDSAAYFCASSPPMDRGYGYTFGSGTRLTVV.